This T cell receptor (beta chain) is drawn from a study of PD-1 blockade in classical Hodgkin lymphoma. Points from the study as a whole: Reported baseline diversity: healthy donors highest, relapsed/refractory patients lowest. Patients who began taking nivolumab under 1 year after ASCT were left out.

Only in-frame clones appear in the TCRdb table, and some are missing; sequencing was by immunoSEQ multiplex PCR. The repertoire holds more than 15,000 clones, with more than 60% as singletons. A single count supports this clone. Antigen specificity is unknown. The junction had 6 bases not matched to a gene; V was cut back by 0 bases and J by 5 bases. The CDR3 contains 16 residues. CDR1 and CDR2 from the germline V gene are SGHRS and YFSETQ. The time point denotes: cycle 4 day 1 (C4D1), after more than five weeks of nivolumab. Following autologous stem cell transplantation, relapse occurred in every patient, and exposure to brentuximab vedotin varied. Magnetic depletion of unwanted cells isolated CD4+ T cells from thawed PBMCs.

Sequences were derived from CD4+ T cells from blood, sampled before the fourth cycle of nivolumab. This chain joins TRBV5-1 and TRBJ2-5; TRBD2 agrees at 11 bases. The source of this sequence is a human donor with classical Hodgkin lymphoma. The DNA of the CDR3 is TGCGCCAGCAGCTTGGCTTTAGCGGGAGGGCAGGAGACCCAGTACTTC. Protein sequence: CASSLALAGGQETQYF. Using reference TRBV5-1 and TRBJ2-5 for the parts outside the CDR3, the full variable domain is KAGVTQTPRYLIKTRGQQVTLSCSPISGHRSVSWYQQTPGQGLQFLFEYFSETQRNKGNFPGRFSGRQFSNSRSEMNVSTLELGDSALYLCASSLALAGGQETQYFGPGTRLLVL.